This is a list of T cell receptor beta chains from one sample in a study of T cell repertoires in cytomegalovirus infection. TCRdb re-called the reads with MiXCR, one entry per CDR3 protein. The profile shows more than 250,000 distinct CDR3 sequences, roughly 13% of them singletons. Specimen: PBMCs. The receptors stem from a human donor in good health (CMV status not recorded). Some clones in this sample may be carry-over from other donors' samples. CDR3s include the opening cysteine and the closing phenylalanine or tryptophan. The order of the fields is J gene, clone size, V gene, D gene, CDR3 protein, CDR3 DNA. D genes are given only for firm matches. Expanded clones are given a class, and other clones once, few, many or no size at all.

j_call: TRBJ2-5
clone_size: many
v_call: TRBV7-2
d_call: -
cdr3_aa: CASSLALQETQYF
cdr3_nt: TGTGCCAGCAGCTTAGCCCTACAAGAGACCCAGTACTTC

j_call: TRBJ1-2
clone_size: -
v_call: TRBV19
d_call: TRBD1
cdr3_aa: CASSVGTGKDQYGYTF
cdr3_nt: TGTGCCAGTAGTGTGGGGACAGGGAAGGACCAATATGGCTACACCTTC

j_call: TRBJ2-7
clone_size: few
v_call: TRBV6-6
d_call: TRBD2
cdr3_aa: CASRGLAGSHEQYF
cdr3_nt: TGTGCCAGCAGGGGACTAGCGGGATCCCACGAGCAGTACTTC

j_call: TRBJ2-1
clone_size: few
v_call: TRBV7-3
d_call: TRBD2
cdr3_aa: CASSSLAGGRNEQFF
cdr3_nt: TGTGCCAGCAGCTCACTAGCGGGAGGAAGAAATGAGCAGTTCTTC

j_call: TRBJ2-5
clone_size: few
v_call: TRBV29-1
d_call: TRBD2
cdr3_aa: CSVAPGTSGIQETQYF
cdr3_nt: TGCAGCGTTGCCCCCGGGACTAGCGGCATCCAAGAGACCCAGTACTTC

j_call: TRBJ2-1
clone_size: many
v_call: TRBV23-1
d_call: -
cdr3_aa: CARTGNNEQFF
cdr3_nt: TGCGCCAGAACAGGGAACAATGAGCAGTTCTTC

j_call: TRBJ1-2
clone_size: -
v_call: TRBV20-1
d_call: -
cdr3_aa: CSARVLTINYGYTF
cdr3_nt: TGCAGTGCTAGAGTCCTAACAATTAACTATGGCTACACCTTC

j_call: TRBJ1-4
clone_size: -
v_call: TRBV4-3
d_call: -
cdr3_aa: CASSQGVLSGEKLFF
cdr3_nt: TGCGCCAGCAGCCAAGGAGTCCTCAGTGGTGAAAAACTGTTTTTT

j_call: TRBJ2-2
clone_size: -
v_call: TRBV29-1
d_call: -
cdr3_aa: CSVPGRWNTGELFF
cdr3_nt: TGCAGCGTTCCGGGACGGTGGAACACCGGGGAGCTGTTTTTT

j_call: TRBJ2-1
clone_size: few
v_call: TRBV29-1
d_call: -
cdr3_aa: CSGGEQRGQFF
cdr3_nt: TGCAGCGGTGGGGAGCAAAGGGGGCAGTTCTTC

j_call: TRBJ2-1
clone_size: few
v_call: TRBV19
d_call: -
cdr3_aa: CASSITRWGSNEQFF
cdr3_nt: TGTGCCAGTAGCATCACACGGTGGGGGAGCAATGAGCAGTTCTTC

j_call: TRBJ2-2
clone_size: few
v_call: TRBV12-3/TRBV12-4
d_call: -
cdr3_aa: CASSFPSYTNNTGELFF
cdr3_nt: TGTGCCAGCAGTTTTCCGTCCTACACAAACAACACCGGGGAGCTGTTTTTT

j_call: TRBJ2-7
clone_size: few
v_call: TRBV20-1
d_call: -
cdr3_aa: CSATEGVYEQYF
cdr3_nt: TGCAGTGCCACTGAGGGGGTCTACGAGCAGTACTTC

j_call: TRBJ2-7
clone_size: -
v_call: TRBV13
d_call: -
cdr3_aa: CASSLGAAGRPLHEQYF
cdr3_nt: TGTGCCAGCAGCTTAGGGGCGGCGGGTCGACCTCTTCACGAGCAGTACTTC

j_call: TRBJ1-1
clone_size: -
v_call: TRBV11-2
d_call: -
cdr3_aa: CASSLEGTKNTEAFF
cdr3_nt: TGTGCCAGCAGCTTAGAAGGGACAAAGAACACTGAAGCTTTCTTT

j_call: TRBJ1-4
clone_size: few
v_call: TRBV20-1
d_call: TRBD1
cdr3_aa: CSAREGGDEKLFF
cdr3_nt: TGCAGTGCTAGAGAAGGGGGCGATGAAAAACTGTTTTTT

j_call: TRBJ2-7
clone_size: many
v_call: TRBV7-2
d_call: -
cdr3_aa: CASSALRVYEQYF
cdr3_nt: TGTGCCAGCAGCGCCCTTCGGGTCTACGAGCAGTACTTC

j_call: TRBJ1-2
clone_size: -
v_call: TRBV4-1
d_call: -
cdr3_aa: CASSQALPYGYTF
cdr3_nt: TGCGCCAGCAGCCAAGCATTGCCTTATGGCTACACCTTC

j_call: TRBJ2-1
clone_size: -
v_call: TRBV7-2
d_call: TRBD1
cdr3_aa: CASSLNGQGYKEQFF
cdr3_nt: TGTGCCAGCAGCTTAAACGGACAGGGGTACAAGGAGCAGTTCTTC

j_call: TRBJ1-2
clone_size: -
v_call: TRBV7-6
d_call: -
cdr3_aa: CASSLTGSLGYTF
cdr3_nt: TGTGCCAGCAGCTTAACAGGGTCGCTTGGCTACACCTTC

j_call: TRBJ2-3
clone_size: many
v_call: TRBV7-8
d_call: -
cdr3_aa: CASSLGIDTQYF
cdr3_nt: TGTGCCAGCAGCTTAGGAATTGATACGCAGTATTTT

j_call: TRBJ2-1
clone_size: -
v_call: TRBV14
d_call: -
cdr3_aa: CASSQDLPSNEQFF
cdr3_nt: TGTGCCAGCAGCCAAGATTTGCCTTCAAATGAGCAGTTCTTC

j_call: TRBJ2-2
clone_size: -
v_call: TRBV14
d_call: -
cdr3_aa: CASSRVRTGELFF
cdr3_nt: TGTGCCAGCAGCCGCGTGAGGACCGGGGAGCTGTTTTTT

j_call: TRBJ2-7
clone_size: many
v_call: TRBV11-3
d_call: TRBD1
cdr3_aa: CARVRTGATYEQYF
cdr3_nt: TGTGCCAGGGTGAGGACAGGGGCGACCTACGAGCAGTACTTC

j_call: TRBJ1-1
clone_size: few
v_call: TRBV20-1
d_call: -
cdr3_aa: CSARMDSTTEAFF
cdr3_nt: TGCAGTGCAAGAATGGACAGTACGACTGAAGCTTTCTTT

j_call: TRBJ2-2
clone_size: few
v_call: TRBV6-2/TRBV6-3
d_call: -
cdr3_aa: CASRWLTGPGELFF
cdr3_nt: TGTGCCAGCCGCTGGCTCACCGGGCCCGGGGAGCTGTTTTTT

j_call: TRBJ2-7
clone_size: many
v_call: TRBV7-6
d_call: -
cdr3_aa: CASIQGYEQYF
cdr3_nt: TGTGCCAGCATCCAGGGCTACGAGCAGTACTTC

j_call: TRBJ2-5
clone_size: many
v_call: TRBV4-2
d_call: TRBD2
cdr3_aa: CASSQDPSGGVETQYF
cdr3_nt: TGTGCCAGCAGCCAAGATCCTAGCGGGGGTGTCGAGACCCAGTACTTC

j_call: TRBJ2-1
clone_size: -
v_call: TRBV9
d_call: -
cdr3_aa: CASSVEQVGEQFF
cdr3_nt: TGTGCCAGCAGCGTAGAACAGGTCGGTGAGCAGTTCTTC

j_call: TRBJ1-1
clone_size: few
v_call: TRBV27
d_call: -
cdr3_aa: CASSHQSNTEAFF
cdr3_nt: TGTGCCAGCAGCCACCAGTCGAACACTGAAGCTTTCTTT

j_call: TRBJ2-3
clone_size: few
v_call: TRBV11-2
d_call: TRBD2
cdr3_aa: CASSPLASDTQYF
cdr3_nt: TGTGCCAGCAGCCCACTAGCGTCAGATACGCAGTATTTT

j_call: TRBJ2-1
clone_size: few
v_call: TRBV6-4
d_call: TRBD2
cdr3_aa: CASSPTGTSSYNEQFF
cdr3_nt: TGTGCCAGCAGTCCTACCGGGACTAGCAGCTACAATGAGCAGTTCTTC

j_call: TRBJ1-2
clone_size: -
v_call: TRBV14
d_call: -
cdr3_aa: CASSQALSEGGYTF
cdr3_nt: TGTGCCAGCAGCCAAGCCCTGAGCGAAGGGGGCTACACCTTC

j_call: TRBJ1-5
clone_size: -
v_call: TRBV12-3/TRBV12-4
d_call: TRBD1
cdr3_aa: CASRPPQGQPPNQPQHF
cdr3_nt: TGTGCCAGCAGGCCACCCCAGGGACAGCCCCCTAATCAGCCCCAGCATTTT

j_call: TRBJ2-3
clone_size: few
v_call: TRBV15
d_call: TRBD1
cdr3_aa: CATSSRETGALDTQYF
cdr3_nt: TGTGCCACCAGCAGTCGGGAAACAGGGGCTCTAGATACGCAGTATTTT

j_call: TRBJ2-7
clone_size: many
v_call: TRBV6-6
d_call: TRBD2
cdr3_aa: CASSRGLSYEQYF
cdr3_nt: TGTGCCAGCAGCCGGGGACTAAGTTACGAGCAGTACTTC

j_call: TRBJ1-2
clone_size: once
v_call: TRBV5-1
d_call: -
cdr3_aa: CASSLGTWTQIYGYTF
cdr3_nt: TGCGCCAGCAGCTTGGGTACGTGGACACAGATCTATGGCTACACCTTC

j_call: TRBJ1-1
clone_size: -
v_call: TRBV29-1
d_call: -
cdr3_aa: CSVERLNTEAFF
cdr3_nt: TGCAGCGTTGAAAGGTTGAACACTGAAGCTTTCTTT

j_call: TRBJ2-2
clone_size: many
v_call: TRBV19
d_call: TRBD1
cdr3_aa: CASSRPGGAGELFF
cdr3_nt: TGTGCCAGTAGTAGGCCAGGGGGCGCCGGGGAGCTGTTTTTT

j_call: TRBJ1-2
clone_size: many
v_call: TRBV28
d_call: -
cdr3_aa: CASFGTPPSYGYTF
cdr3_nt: TGTGCCAGCTTCGGGACACCGCCCTCCTATGGCTACACCTTC

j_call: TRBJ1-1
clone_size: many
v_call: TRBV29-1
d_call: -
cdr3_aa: CSGWSDGRTFF
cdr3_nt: TGCAGCGGATGGTCGGACGGGCGAACTTTCTTT

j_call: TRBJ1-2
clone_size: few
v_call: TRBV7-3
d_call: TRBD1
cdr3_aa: CASSLTGGQDYGYTF
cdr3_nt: TGTGCCAGCAGCTTAACTGGGGGACAGGATTATGGCTACACCTTC

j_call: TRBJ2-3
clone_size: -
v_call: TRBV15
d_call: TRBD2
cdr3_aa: CATKLGTSVGDTQYF
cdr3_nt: TGTGCCACCAAACTCGGGACTAGCGTCGGGGATACGCAGTATTTT

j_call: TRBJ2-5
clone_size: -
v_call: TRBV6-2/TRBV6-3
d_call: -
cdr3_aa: CASSYAQDGRGETQYF
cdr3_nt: TGTGCCAGCAGTTACGCCCAGGATGGACGGGGGGAGACCCAGTACTTC

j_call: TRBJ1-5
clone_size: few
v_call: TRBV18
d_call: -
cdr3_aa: CASSPSRGGLQHF
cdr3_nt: TGTGCCAGCTCACCATCGCGGGGGGGGCTCCAGCATTTT

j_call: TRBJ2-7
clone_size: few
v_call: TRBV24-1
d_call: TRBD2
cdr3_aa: CATSDPTASGSIYEQYF
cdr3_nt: TGTGCCACCAGTGACCCGACCGCTAGCGGGAGCATTTACGAGCAGTACTTC

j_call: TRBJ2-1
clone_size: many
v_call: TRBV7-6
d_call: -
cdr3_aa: CASTEGYEQFF
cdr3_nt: TGTGCCAGCACCGAGGGCTATGAGCAGTTCTTC

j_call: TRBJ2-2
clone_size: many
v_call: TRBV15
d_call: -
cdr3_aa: CATSRVGENTGELFF
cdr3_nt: TGTGCCACCAGCAGAGTCGGGGAGAACACCGGGGAGCTGTTTTTT

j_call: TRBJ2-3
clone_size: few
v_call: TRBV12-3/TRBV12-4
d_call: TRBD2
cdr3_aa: CASSSMTSGVGDTQYF
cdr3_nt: TGTGCCAGCAGTTCCATGACTAGCGGGGTTGGAGATACGCAGTATTTT

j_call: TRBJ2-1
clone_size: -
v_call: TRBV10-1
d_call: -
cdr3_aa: CASSDSGTENEQFF
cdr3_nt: TGCGCCAGCAGTGATTCCGGGACTGAGAATGAGCAGTTCTTC

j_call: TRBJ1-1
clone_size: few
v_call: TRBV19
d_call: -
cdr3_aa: CASRAGLLNTEAFF
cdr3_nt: TGTGCCAGTAGGGCGGGACTGCTGAACACTGAAGCTTTCTTT

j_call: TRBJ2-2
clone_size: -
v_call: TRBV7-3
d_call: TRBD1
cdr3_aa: CASSLNRGQNTGELFF
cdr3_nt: TGTGCCAGCAGCTTAAACAGGGGCCAGAACACCGGGGAGCTGTTTTTT

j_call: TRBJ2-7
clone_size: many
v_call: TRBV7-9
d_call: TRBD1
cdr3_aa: CASSDTGGGTPYEQYF
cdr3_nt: TGTGCCAGCAGCGATACAGGGGGAGGCACTCCCTACGAGCAGTACTTC